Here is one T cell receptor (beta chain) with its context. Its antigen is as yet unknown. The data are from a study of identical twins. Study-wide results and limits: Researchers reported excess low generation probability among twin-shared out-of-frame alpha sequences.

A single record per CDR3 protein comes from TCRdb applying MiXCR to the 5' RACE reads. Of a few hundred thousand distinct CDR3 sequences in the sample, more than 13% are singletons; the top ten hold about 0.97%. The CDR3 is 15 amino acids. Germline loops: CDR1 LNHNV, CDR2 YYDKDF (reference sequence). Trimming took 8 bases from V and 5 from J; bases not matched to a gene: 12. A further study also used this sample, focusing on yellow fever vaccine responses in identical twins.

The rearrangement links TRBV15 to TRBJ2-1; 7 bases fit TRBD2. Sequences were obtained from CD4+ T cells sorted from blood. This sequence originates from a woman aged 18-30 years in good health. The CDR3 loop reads CATAQPGLLDNEQFF. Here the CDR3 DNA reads TGTGCCACCGCACAACCGGGACTATTAGACAATGAGCAGTTCTTC.